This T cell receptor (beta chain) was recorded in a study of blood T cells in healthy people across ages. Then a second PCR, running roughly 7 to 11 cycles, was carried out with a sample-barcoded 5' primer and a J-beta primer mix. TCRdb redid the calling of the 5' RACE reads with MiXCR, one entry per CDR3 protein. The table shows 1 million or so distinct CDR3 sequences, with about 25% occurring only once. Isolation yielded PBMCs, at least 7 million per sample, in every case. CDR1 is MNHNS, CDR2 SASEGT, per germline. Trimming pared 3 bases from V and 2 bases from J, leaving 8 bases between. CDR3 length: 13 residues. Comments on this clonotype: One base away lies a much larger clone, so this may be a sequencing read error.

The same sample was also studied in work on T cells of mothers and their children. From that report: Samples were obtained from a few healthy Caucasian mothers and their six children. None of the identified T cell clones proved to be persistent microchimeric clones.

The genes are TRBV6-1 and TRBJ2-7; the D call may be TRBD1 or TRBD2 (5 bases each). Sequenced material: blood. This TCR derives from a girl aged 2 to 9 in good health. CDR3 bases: TGTGCCAGCAGTGAGGGGGACGCCTACGAGCAGTACTTC. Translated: CASSEGDAYEQYF.